A single sample gave rise to the 24 T cell receptor beta chains below, sequenced in a study of tumor and adjacent non-tumor tissue in lung cancer. A modified ARM-PCR protocol with three rounds of nested PCR amplified TCRbeta. Via MiXCR, TCRdb re-called the multiplex PCR reads, giving one row per CDR3 protein. The table lists about 76,000 distinct CDR3 sequences, around 70% of them singletons. This sample's RNA came from whole unsorted tissue. The sample was lung tumor tissue. These receptors were collected from a woman aged 70-85 years with non-small cell lung cancer.

Points on this clonotype: This may come from a read error, since a much larger clone is one base off. The chain joins TRBV5-1 to TRBJ1-2; 8 nucleotides line up with TRBD1. The CDR3 covers 15 residues. Germline V CDR1 and CDR2: SGHRS, YFSETQ. After removal of 0 bases from V and 7 bases from J, the junction contained 8 bases not matched to a gene. CDR3 nucleotide sequence: TGCGCCAGCAGCTTGGATATGGCCGGGACAGGTGGCTACACCTTC. Translating gives CASSLDMAGTGGYTF.

Note on this clonotype: A much larger clone is a single base away; this may be a read error. The chain employs TRBV20-1 and TRBJ2-1, with TRBD2 as a possible D gene (6 bases). The CDR3 is made up of 14 amino acids. Germline values: CDR1 DFQATT, CDR2 SNEGSKA (reference sequence). The CDR3 reads CSALGSSSYNKQFF. As DNA, the CDR3 is TGCAGTGCCCTCGGGAGCTCCTCCTACAATAAGCAGTTCTTC.

Of note for this clonotype: The CDR3 does not close with the conserved phenylalanine or tryptophan, likely indicating a read error. V usage is TRBV4-2 and J usage is TRBJ2-1; 9 bases map to TRBD1. The CDR3 extends over 16 amino acids. The germline CDR1 and CDR2 sequences are LGHNA and YNFKEQ. CDR3 bases: TGTCCCAGCAACCACGGAACAGGGGGCACCGACAATGAGCAGTTCCTC. Protein product: CPSNHGTGGTDNEQFL.

As concerns this clonotype: The final CDR3 position lacks the conserved phenylalanine or tryptophan, pointing to a likely read error. The chain is built from TRBV19 and TRBJ1-5; D call uncertain. Between the trimmed V and J ends, which lost 5 bases and 7 bases, there was a span of 12 bases. Germline V gene lookup returns CDR1 LNHDA and CDR2 SQIVND (reference sequence). This CDR3 spans 13 amino acids. The CDR3 protein is CASSPRERQPQHL. The CDR3 DNA reads TGTGCCAGTAGTCCCCGGGAGAGACAGCCCCAGCATCTT.

Comments on this clonotype: Since a much larger clone is just one base distant, this may be a read error. CDR3 nucleotide sequence: TGCGCCAGCAGCCTGGACAGGGCACTCAGCGAGCAGAACTTC. Translation gives CASSLDRALSEQNF. The chain couples TRBV5-1 to TRBJ2-7; 8 nucleotides align to TRBD1. CDR3 size: 14 residues. The V gene's germline CDR1 is SGHRS and CDR2 YFSETQ.

With respect to this clonotype: The junction and the germline gene differ at one end; a read error may be behind it. The chain joins TRBV6-1 to TRBJ2-7; no firm D call. This CDR3 comprises 14 residues. CDR1 and CDR2 (germline): MNHNS, SASEGT. The CDR3 protein is CASSEYSELGEQYF. In DNA form, the CDR3 reads TGTGCCAGTAGTGAATATTCCGAGCTCGGCGAGCAGTACTTC.

As for this clonotype: One end of the junction does not line up with germline, which may come from a read error. The chain employs TRBV4-1 and TRBJ1-5, with a weak D call TRBD1 (5 bases). CDR1 and CDR2 (germline): MGHRA, YSYEKL. The CDR3 sequence is 16 residues long. The CDR3 bases are TGTGCCAGCAGCCAAGGCGTAGGGGCCAATGAGCAGCCCCAGCACTTT. Its protein product is CASSQGVGANEQPQHF.

This clonotype showed up many times. The genes are TRBV4-1 and TRBJ2-1; TRBD2 matches 12 bases. This CDR3 has 16 residues. V gave up 3 bases and J gave up 8 bases; unmatched junction bases: 8. From germline, CDR1 is MGHRA and CDR2 YSYEKL. The CDR3 loop reads CASSHKTSGSLDEQFF. CDR3 bases: TGCGCCAGCAGCCACAAGACTAGCGGGAGTCTCGATGAGCAGTTCTTC.

Of note for this clonotype: The junction differs from germline at one of its ends, possibly a read error. This chain uses TRBV29-1 with TRBJ2-5; the match to TRBD1 covers 9 bases. Germline V CDR1 and CDR2: SQVTM, ANQGSEA. The CDR3 has 13 amino acids. This CDR3 is CSAITGGGEIQYF. The CDR3, as DNA: TGCAGCGCCATCACAGGGGGCGGAGAGATCCAGTACTTC.

Comments on this clonotype: Here the CDR3 omits its conserved ending phenylalanine or tryptophan, so a read error is the likely source. The V and J genes are TRBV29-1 and TRBJ2-1; 9 bases are shared with TRBD1. Germline loops: CDR1 SQVTM, CDR2 ANQGSEA. Trimming took 7 bases from V and 10 from J; bases not matched to a gene: 11. The CDR3 consists of 13 residues. CDR3 amino acids: CSALQGANGEQFS. CDR3 DNA sequence: TGCAGCGCCCTACAGGGGGCTAATGGGGAGCAGTTCTCG.

Points on this clonotype: The CDR3 does not close with the conserved phenylalanine or tryptophan, likely indicating a read error. This chain links TRBV12-3 or TRBV12-4 with TRBJ2-2; 8 bases align to TRBD2. The CDR3 length is 17 residues. The CDR3 region is CASSRTGLARNTVELFY. CDR3 coding DNA: TGTGCCAGCAGTCGAACCGGACTAGCTAGAAACACCGTGGAGCTGTTTTAT.

In its sample, this clonotype was seen many times. The gene calls are TRBV28 and TRBJ2-1; 12 bases are a match to TRBD2. The germline V gene encodes CDR1 MDHEN and CDR2 SYDVKM. The length of the CDR3 is 16 residues. Germline trimming cut 4 bases from V and 7 bases from J; bases unmatched to any gene: 8. Here the CDR3 reads CASSSHLAGGSNEQFF. CDR3 coding DNA: TGTGCCAGCAGTTCCCACCTAGCGGGAGGGAGTAATGAGCAGTTCTTC.

This clonotype was picked up a small number of times. A much larger clonotype is one base distant, so this may be a read error. The V gene is TRBV24-1, the J gene TRBJ2-1; D tentatively fits TRBD1 or TRBD2 (5 bases each). V gave up 0 bases and J gave up 4 bases, with 12 bases separating them. CDR3 length: 16 residues. Germline V gene lookup returns CDR1 KGHDR and CDR2 SFDVKD. The CDR3 bases are TGTGCCACCAGTGATTTGCAGGGCTGGGGGTACAATGAGCAGTTCTTC. Translated, it gives CATSDLQGWGYNEQFF.

This clonotype was picked up one time. No conserved phenylalanine or tryptophan is present at the end of the CDR3, so a read error is the likely explanation. The J gene is TRBJ2-5, the V gene TRBV6-5; weak D call: TRBD2 (7 bases). This CDR3 has 16 amino acids. CDR1 and CDR2 from the germline V gene are MNHEY and SVGAGI. The DNA of the CDR3 is TGTGCCAACAGTTACTCGCTTGGGGAGGGGGAGGAGACCCAGTACCTC. Encoded protein: CANSYSLGEGEETQYL.

Notes on this clonotype: This clone may be a read error of a much larger clone one base away. The rearrangement uses TRBV20-1 and TRBJ2-3; 7 bases line up with TRBD2. Germline V gene sequence: CDR1 DFQATT, CDR2 SNEGSKA (reference sequence). This CDR3 has 11 amino acids. The CDR3 spells CTASGVSAQYF. The CDR3 DNA follows: TGCACTGCTAGCGGCGTATCGGCGCAGTATTTT.

This clonotype showed up many times. The V and J genes are TRBV20-1 and TRBJ2-1, with a tentative D call TRBD2 (5 bases). There are 14 residues in the CDR3. V gave up 2 bases and J gave up 5 bases, with 13 bases separating them. CDR1 DFQATT and CDR2 SNEGSKA come from the germline V gene (reference sequence). CDR3 nucleotides: TGCAGTGCTAGATCCCTAGCATATAACAATGAGCAGTTCTTC. Translating it yields CSARSLAYNNEQFF.

This clonotype was detected once. V is TRBV11-1 and J is TRBJ2-1; TRBD1 is a possible D gene (5 bases). CDR3 length: 13 residues. V was shortened by 9 bases and J by 10 bases, with 19 bases between the two germline ends. The germline gives CDR1 SGHAT, CDR2 FQDESV (reference sequence). CDR3 region: CASRYLSWGEQFF. The CDR3 DNA is TGTGCCAGTAGATACCTTTCCTGGGGCGAGCAGTTCTTC.

This clonotype was seen many times. The chain employs TRBV6-5 and TRBJ2-1, with D tentatively TRBD1 or TRBD2 (6 bases each). Germline V gene lookup returns CDR1 MNHEY and CDR2 SVGAGI. CDR3 length equals 18 residues. V lost 2 bases and J 5 bases, leaving 22 bases between the germline ends. The CDR3: CASSYGFGGPHLDNEQFF. Written as DNA, the CDR3 is TGTGCCAGCAGTTACGGGTTTGGGGGGCCCCATCTTGACAATGAGCAGTTCTTC.

As concerns this clonotype: The junction departs from germline at one end; a sequencing error may be responsible. The rearrangement uses TRBV7-3 and TRBJ2-1, with 7 bases aligning to TRBD1. The CDR3 totals 16 residues. CDR1 is SGHTA and CDR2 is FQGTGA in the germline V gene. The CDR3 protein is CANSLSRDSSYNEQFF. The CDR3 nucleotides read TGTGCCAACAGCTTAAGTCGGGACAGCTCCTACAATGAGCAGTTCTTC.

This clonotype was recorded a few times. A single base separates this from a much larger clone, so it may be a read error. The rearrangement uses TRBV28 and TRBJ1-5; D is unclear. There are 14 residues in the CDR3. Germline CDR1 is MDHEN and CDR2 is SYDVKM. The CDR3 nucleotides are TGTGCCAGCAAACCCCCGAATAGCAGTCAGCCCCAGCATTTT. The encoded protein is CASKPPNSSQPQHF.

Concerning this clonotype itself: The conserved phenylalanine or tryptophan is not found at the CDR3 terminus, so this likely reflects a read error. Because the CDR3's place on the DNA is in doubt, the DNA is left out and the CDR3 is given as listed by TCRdb. This chain links TRBV11-1 with TRBJ2-1; TRBD2 is the table's D call and was not checked against the DNA. The CDR3 sequence runs 14 residues, both termini included. CDR1 is SGHAT, CDR2 FQDESV, per germline (reference sequence). This chain's CDR3 is CANSPREGRYEHFY.

For this clonotype: A much larger clone lies one base from this, so it may be a read error. V is TRBV5-4 and J is TRBJ1-1, with D perhaps TRBD1 (5 bases). The CDR3 has 16 amino acids. Trimming shortened V by 4 bases and J by 4 bases, and 20 bases separated the two germline ends. Germline loops: CDR1 SGHNT, CDR2 YYREEE (reference sequence). The CDR3 loop is CASSPRGGEDVTEAFF. CDR3 coding DNA: TGTGCCAGCAGCCCGAGGGGAGGAGAAGATGTCACTGAAGCTTTCTTT.

About this clonotype: Relative to the germline gene, one junction end is altered; a read error may explain this. This chain uses TRBV12-3 or TRBV12-4 with TRBJ2-1, with D perhaps matching TRBD1 (6 bases). The CDR3 is made up of 13 amino acids. DNA for the CDR3: TGTGTCAGCAGGGACACAGGGAACGATGAGCAGTTCTTC. Translation gives CVSRDTGNDEQFF.

On this clonotype: The final CDR3 position lacks the conserved phenylalanine or tryptophan, pointing to a likely read error. The chain joins TRBV28 to TRBJ1-6, with 11 bases aligning to TRBD1. CDR3 length equals 16 residues. Germline V gives CDR1 MDHEN, CDR2 SYDVKM. The CDR3 is CACRQGQGAYNSPLHI. The CDR3 region has the DNA TGTGCCTGCAGACAAGGACAGGGGGCTTATAATTCACCCCTCCACATT.